This T cell receptor (beta chain) was profiled in a study of cytomegalovirus exposure and HLA in healthy donors. This CDR3 is 17 amino acids long. Looked up from germline, CDR1 is MNHEY and CDR2 is SMNVEV (reference sequence). Trimming at V came to 6 bases and at J to 8 bases, leaving 16 bases not matched to a gene. PCR primers comprised 60 Vbeta and 13 Jbeta primers. The assay was immunoSEQ multiplex PCR, and TCRdb's table has in-frame clones only and misses some. The sample has some 140,000 clones; 75% to 85% are singletons. Specimen: PBMCs. The rearrangement joins TRBV27 to TRBJ2-1; 10 positions agree with TRBD1. The TCR originated in a young man in good health and CMV-seropositive. CDR3 DNA sequence: TGTGCCAGCAGCCTCCGACAGGGGGCGGCTTTTCGGGATGAGCAGTTCTTC. As protein: CASSLRQGAAFRDEQFF.